This T cell receptor beta chain emerged from a study of blood T cell repertoires in COVID-19 (dated by TCRdb to 2019 to 2021). Describing the broader study: Samples from collaborators originated in the United States, Italy and Spain and spanned both the acute and convalescent phases of COVID-19. The material from the prospective study consisted of cDNA or gDNA derived from T cells, B-cell-depleted T cells, or PBMCs. Deeply sampled blood TCRbeta repertoires from subjects exposed to, actively infected with, or recovered from COVID-19 were included in the dataset. The repertoires were released in a freely available public database meant as a resource for research on the immune response to SARS-CoV-2. The samples were drawn from the first 160 participants of the ongoing ImmuneRACE study and from some 1,300 subjects provided by 6 global collaborators. Nearly every sample came with metadata listing a de-identified subject ID, COVID-19 status, age in years and sex. Where available, HLA class I and class II types were obtained from metadata supplied by the sample provider rather than from assay-based typing.

On this clone: The antigen it recognizes is unknown. The sample holds no much larger clone one base away, and base qualities are not on file.

Its CDR3 holds 14 amino acids, cysteine through phenylalanine. Only the CDR3 part of the read is kept: 42 bases, read in frame from the first base. V and J lose 3 bases and 5 bases, and a span of 12 bases separates them. CDR1 and CDR2 are drawn from the germline V gene (reference sequence): SGHNT, YYREEE. TCRbeta CDR3 regions were amplified from genomic DNA using the immunoSEQ Assay, a bias-controlled multiplex PCR. The published analysis was carried out like this. Within the assay, amplification of reference gene primers was used to estimate how many nucleated cells each sample contained. To quantify the absolute abundance of each unique TCRbeta CDR3 rearrangement, sequence reads were collapsed and filtered. For each sample, productive Simpson clonality was calculated by taking the square root of Simpson's diversity index across productive rearrangements. TCRdb's version of the immuneACCESS table is confined to in-frame rearrangements and falls short of the full clone set. An unresolved V gene accounts for under half of the shortfall where checked; the remainder is of unknown origin. D and trimming come from the DNA, and the V and J calls and clone size come from that table. In this sample the table shows roughly 140,000 clones, 84% of which occur a single time. Together, the top ten hold more than 7.5% of the sample.

Study-wide conclusions, independent of this receptor: Clinical and demographic metadata were provided uncurated, with the amount varying by source and participant.

Each collaborating institution followed its own protocols to collect whole blood in K2EDTA tubes. Collaborator samples were shipped for TCRbeta analysis as frozen whole blood, isolated PBMCs, or DNA extracted from either sample type. The chain links TRBV5-4 with TRBJ2-1, and the D gene may be TRBD1, 7 bases matching. The clonotype was recovered from a woman in her 50s with acute or convalescent COVID-19. The specimen sequenced was peripheral blood. In nucleotide form, the sequence is TGTGCCAGCAGCTGGCGGGACAGTGACAATGAGCAGTTCTTC. It encodes CASSWRDSDNEQFF.